This T cell receptor (beta chain) stems from a study of T-cell reconstitution after alpha-beta-depleted transplantation in children. Germline CDR1 SQVTM, CDR2 ANQGSEA. Trimming shortened V by 3 bases and J by 6 bases, and 21 bases separated the two germline ends. The CDR3 sequence is 15 residues long. Unique molecular identifiers were used in preparing the TCRbeta library. One entry per CDR3 protein results from TCRdb running MiXCR on the PCR reads. The sample has around 490,000 distinct CDR3 sequences; 11% are singletons. The V call is TRBV29-1, the J call TRBJ2-7; D unclear. The starting material was PBMCs, mostly from graft donor cells, obtained 180 days after TCRalphabeta/CD19-depleted stem cell transplant. The sequence was collected from a female patient aged 2-9 years who had a stem cell transplant for aplastic anemia, so the T cells may come from the graft donor. The CDR3 sequence: CSVEKGPTPRSEQYF. The CDR3 DNA is TGCAGCGTTGAGAAGGGTCCGACACCCCGCTCCGAGCAGTACTTC.